Detailed here is one T cell receptor beta chain. These data are taken from a study of blood T cells in healthy people across ages. Study-wide context: The capture of about one barcoded beta molecule per two T cells was achieved by template switching.

Primers used in a second PCR of roughly 7 to 12 cycles were a sample-barcoded 5' primer and a J-beta primer mix. MiXCR, applied by TCRdb to the 5' RACE reads, yields one record per CDR3 protein. This sample carries about 930,000 distinct CDR3 sequences, 29% of them seen once, and the ten largest clones take roughly 10%. These data were also reused for a study on T cells of mothers and their children.

The sequence came from a woman between 40 and 55 years old in good health. Sequencing input: blood.

The CDR3 sequence: CASSPRGTGGAFF. CDR3 DNA sequence: TGTGCCAGCAGCCCTCGGGGGACAGGGGGAGCTTTCTTT. The chain recombines TRBV3-1 with TRBJ1-1; 11 nucleotides line up with TRBD1. The trim removed 4 bases at V and 10 bases at J, leaving 5 bases unmatched. Germline CDR1 reads LGHDT; CDR2 reads YNNKEL (reference sequence). The CDR3 has 13 amino acids. Filled out from reference TRBV3-1 and TRBJ1-1, the complete variable domain reads DTAVSQTPKYLVTQMGNDKSIKCEQNLGHDTMYWYKQDSKKFLKIMFSYNNKELIINETVPNRFSPKSPDKAHLNLHINSLELGDSAVYFCASSPRGTGGAFFGQGTRLTVV.